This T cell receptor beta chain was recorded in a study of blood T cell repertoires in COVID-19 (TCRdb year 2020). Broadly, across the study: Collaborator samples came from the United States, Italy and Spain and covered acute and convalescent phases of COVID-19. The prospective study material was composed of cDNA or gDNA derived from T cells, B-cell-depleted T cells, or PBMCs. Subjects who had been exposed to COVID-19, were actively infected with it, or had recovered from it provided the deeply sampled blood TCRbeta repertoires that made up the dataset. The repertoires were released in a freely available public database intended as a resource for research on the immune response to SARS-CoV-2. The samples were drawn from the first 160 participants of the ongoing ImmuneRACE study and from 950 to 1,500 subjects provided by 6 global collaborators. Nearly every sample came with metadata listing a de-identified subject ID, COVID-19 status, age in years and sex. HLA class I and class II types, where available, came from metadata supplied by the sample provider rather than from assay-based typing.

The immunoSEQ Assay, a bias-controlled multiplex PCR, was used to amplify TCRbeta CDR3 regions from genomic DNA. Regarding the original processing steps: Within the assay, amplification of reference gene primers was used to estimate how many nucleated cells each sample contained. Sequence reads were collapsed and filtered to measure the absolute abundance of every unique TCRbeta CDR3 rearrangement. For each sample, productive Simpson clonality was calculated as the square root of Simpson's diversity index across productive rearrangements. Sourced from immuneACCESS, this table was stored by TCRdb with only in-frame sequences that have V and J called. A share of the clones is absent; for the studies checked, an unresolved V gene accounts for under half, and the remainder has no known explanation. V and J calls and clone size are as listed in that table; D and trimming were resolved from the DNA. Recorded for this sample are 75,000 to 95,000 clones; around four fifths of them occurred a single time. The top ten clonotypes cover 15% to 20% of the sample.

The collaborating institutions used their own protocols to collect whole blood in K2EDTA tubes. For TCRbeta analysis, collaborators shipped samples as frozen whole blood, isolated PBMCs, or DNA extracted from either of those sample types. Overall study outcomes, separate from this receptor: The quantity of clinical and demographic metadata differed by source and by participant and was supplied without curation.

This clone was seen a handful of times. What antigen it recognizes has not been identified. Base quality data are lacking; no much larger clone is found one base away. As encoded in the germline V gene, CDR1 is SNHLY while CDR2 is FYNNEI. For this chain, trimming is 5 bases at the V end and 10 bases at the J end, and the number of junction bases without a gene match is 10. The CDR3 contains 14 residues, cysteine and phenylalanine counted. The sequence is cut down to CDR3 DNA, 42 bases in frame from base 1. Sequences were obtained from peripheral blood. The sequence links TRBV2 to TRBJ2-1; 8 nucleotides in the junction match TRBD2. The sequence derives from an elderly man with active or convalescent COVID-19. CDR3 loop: CASSPRGVAGEQFF. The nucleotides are TGTGCCAGCAGTCCACGGGGGGTAGCGGGGGAGCAGTTCTTC.